The 5 T cell receptor beta chains in this list originate from one sample, sequenced in a study of T cell responses to AZD1222 COVID-19 vaccine. Data came from immunoSEQ multiplex PCR; TCRdb stores just in-frame clones and leaves some out. Found here are roughly 200,000 clones, about 95% of them singletons; the top ten hold approximately 1.5%. The material was peripheral blood, obtained 28 days after the second dose of the MenACWY control vaccine. The receptor set was obtained from an adult who received the MenACWY meningococcal vaccine as a control.

This chain uses TRBV5-5 with TRBJ1-2, with 8 bases identical to TRBD1. The trim removed 1 base at V and 8 bases at J, leaving 7 bases unmatched. CDR3 size: 14 residues. Germline V gives CDR1 SGHKS, CDR2 YYEKEE (reference sequence). Written as DNA, the CDR3 is TGTGCCAGCAGCTTGAGGGAGGACAGGGCGGGCTACACCTTC. This gives the protein CASSLREDRAGYTF.

Comment on this clone: This same CDR3 is encoded by further DNA sequences in the sample. The chain combines TRBV4-2 with TRBJ2-7, with 12 bases matching TRBD2. This CDR3 is 15 amino acids long. In germline, CDR1 is LGHNA, CDR2 YNFKEQ. V was clipped by 1 base and J by 6 bases; unmatched bases: 4. The CDR3 bases are TGTGCCAGCAGCCAAGGACTAGCGGGAGAACGCGAGCAGTACTTC. It specifies CASSQGLAGEREQYF.

The CDR3, as DNA: TGTGCCAGCAGCGTCGACTGGAACACTGAAGCTTTCTTT. This codes for CASSVDWNTEAFF. The V gene is TRBV7-2, the J gene TRBJ1-1, with D hard to call. The CDR3 runs to 13 residues. V lost 5 bases and J lost 1, with 8 bases in between. Germline assignment: CDR1 SGHTA and CDR2 FQGNSA.

This clone was seen only once. The chain combines TRBV30 with TRBJ1-1; D is uncertain. V was clipped by 2 bases and J by 1 base, with 8 bases between them. The CDR3 has 13 amino acids. In germline, CDR1 is GTSNPN, CDR2 SVGIG (reference sequence). The DNA for the CDR3 is TGTGCCTGGAGTCCCCCTTGGAACACTGAAGCTTTCTTT. It translates to CAWSPPWNTEAFF.

The rearrangement links TRBV28 to TRBJ1-1, with 8 nucleotides matching TRBD1. J lost 4 bases, V lost 2 bases, and 3 bases had no gene match. This CDR3 comprises 14 residues. CDR1 is MDHEN, CDR2 SYDVKM, per germline. CDR3 region: CASSLGQGGTEAFF. CDR3 in DNA: TGTGCCAGCAGTTTAGGACAGGGTGGCACTGAAGCTTTCTTT.